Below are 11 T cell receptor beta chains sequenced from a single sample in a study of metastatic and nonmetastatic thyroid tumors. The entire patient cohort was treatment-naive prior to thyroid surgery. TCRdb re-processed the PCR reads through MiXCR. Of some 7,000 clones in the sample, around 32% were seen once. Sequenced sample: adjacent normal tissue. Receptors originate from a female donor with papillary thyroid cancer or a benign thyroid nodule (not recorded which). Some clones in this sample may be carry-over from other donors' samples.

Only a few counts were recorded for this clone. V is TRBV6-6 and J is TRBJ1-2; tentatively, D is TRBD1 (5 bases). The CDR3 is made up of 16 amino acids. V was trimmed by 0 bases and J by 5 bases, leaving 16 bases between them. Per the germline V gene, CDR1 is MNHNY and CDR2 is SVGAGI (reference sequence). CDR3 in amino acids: CASSYSFTTGLYGYTF. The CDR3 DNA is TGTGCCAGCAGTTACTCGTTTACCACAGGTTTATATGGCTACACCTTC.

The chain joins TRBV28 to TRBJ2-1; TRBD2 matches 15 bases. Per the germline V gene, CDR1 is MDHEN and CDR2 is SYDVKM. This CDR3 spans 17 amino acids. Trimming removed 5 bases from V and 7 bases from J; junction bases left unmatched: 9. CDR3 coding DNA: TGTGCCAGCAGTCCGGGACTAGCGGGAGGCCGCCTAAATGAGCAGTTCTTC. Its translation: CASSPGLAGGRLNEQFF. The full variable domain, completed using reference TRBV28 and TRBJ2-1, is DVKVTQSSRYLVKRTGEKVFLECVQDMDHENMFWYRQDPGLGLRLIYFSYDVKMKEKGDIPEGYSVSREKKERFSLILESASTNQTSMYLCASSPGLAGGRLNEQFFGPGTRLTVL.

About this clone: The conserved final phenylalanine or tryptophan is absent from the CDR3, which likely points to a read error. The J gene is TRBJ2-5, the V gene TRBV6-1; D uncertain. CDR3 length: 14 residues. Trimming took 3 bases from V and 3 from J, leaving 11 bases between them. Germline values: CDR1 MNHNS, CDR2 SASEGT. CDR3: CASSDWAHKETQYL. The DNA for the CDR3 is TGTGCCAGCAGTGACTGGGCACACAAAGAGACCCAGTACTTA.

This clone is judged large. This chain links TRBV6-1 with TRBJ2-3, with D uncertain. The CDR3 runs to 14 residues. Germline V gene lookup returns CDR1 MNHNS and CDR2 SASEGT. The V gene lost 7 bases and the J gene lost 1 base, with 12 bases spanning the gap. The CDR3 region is CASKRETGTDTQYF. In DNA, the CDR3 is TGTGCCAGCAAGCGAGAAACTGGCACAGATACGCAGTATTTT.

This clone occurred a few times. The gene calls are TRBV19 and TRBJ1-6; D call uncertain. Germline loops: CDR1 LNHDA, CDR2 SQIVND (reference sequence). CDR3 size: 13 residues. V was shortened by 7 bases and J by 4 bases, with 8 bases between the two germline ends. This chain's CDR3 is CASTGGYNSPLHF. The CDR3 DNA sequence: TGTGCCAGTACCGGCGGGTATAATTCACCCCTCCACTTT.

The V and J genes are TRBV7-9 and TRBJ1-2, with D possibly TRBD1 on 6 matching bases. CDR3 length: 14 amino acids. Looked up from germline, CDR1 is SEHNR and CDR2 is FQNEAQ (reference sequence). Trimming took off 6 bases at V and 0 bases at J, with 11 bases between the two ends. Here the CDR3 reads CASRTEGANYGYTF. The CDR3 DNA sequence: TGTGCCAGCAGGACTGAGGGGGCTAACTATGGCTACACCTTC. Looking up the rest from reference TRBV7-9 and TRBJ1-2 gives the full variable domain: DTGVSQNPRHKITKRGQNVTFRCDPISEHNRLYWYRQTLGQGPEFLTYFQNEAQLEKSRLLSDRFSAERPKGSFSTLEIQRTEQGDSAMYLCASRTEGANYGYTFGSGTRLTVV.

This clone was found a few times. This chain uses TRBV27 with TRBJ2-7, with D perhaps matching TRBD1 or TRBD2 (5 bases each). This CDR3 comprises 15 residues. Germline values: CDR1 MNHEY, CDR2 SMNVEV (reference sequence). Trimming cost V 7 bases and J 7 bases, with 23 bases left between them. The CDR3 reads CASKSSGTQNWEQYF. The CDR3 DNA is TGTGCCAGCAAGAGCTCCGGGACGCAAAACTGGGAGCAGTACTTC.

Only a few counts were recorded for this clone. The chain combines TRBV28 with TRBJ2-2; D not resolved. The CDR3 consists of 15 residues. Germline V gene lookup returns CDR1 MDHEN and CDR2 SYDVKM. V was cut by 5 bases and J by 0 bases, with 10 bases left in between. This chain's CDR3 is CASSPPAANTGELFF. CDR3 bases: TGTGCCAGCAGTCCTCCGGCGGCGAACACCGGGGAGCTGTTTTTT.

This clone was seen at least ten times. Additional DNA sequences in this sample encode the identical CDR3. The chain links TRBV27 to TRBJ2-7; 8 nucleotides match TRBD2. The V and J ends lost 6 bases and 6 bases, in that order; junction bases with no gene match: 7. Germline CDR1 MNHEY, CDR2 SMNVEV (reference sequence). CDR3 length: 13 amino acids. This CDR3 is CASRVDLAGEQYF. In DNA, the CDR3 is TGTGCCAGCAGAGTGGACCTAGCGGGCGAGCAGTACTTC.

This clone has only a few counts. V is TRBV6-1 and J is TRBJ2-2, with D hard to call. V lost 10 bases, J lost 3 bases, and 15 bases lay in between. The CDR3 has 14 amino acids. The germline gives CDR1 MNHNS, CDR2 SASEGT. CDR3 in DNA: TGTGCCATCAGCGACGGGTTCGACACCGGGGAGCTGTTTTTT. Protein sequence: CAISDGFDTGELFF.

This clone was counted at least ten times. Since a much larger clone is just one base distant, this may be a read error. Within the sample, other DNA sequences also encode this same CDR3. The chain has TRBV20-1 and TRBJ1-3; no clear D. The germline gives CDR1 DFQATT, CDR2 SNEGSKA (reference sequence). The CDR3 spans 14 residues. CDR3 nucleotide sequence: TGCAGCGCTAGATCGGGAGGAAATGGAAACACCATATATTTT. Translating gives CSARSGGNGNTIYF.